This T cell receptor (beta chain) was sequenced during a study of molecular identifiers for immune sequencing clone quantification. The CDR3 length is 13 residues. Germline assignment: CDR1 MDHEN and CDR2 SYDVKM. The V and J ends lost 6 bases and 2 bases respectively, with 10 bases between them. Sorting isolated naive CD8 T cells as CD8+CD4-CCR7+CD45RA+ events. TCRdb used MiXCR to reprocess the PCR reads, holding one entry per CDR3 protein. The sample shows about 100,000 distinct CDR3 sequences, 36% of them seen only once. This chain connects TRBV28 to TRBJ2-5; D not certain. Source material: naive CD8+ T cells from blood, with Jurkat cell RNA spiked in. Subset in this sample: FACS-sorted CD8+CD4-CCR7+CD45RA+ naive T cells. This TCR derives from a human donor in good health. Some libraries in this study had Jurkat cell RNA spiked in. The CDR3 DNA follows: TGTGCCAGCAGATTAAGGTTACAAGAGACCCAGTACTTC. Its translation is CASRLRLQETQYF.